One and the same sample provided the 8 T cell receptor beta chains below, sequenced in a study of T cells in women clearing cervical HPV infection. Clones were sequenced by immunoSEQ multiplex PCR, and TCRdb holds only the in-frame ones, with some missing. The sample table includes under 35,000 clones. What was sequenced was blood buffy coat. Every receptor here comes from a woman between 18 and 75 years old with a cervical HPV16 infection that either progressed to CIN3+ or cleared (not recorded which).

Concerning this clone: The read ends 3 residues shy of where the CDR3 ends; the end is completed using the germline J gene. This chain connects TRBV28 to TRBJ2-3, with 7 positions matching TRBD2. V dropped 10 bases and J dropped 0; count of bases not matched to a gene: 13. The CDR3 spans 16 residues. CDR1 MDHEN and CDR2 SYDVKM come from the germline V gene. CDR3 DNA (partial): TGTGCCATCAACCCCTCGCTAGCGGCTAGCACAGATACG. Protein: CAINPSLAASTDT. The entire CDR3 is CAINPSLAASTDTQYF.

About this clone: Coverage ceases 3 residues before the CDR3 finishes, and the germline J gene fills in the end. This rearrangement joins TRBV10-3 to TRBJ1-4, with D possibly matching TRBD1 (6 bases). Germline V lookup: CDR1 ENHRY, CDR2 SYGVKD. This CDR3 spans 14 amino acids. V lost 6 bases to trimming and J lost 5 bases, with 13 bases between them. Here the CDR3 reads CAIRRGAGNEKLFF. CDR3 DNA (partial): TGTGCCATCAGGCGGGGGGCTGGGAATGAAAAA.

With respect to this clone: The read ends 3 residues shy of where the CDR3 ends; the end is completed using the germline J gene. The gene calls are TRBV12-5 and TRBJ2-7; tentatively, D is TRBD2 (5 bases). CDR1 and CDR2 (germline): LGHNT, FRNRAP. The V end lost 7 bases, the J end lost 4 bases, and 17 bases lay between the germline ends. The CDR3 is 14 amino acids. The CDR3 loop is CASAGPGSLYEQYF. The CDR3 bases that were read are TGTGCTAGTGCCGGTCCGGGGTCCCTTTACGAG.

For this clone: The read ends 3 residues shy of where the CDR3 ends; the end is completed using the germline J gene. This chain connects TRBV7-3 to TRBJ2-5; 9 positions match TRBD2. The CDR3 loop spans 17 amino acids. CDR1 is SGHTA and CDR2 is FQGTGA in the germline V gene. The V gene end was trimmed by 0 bases and the J gene end by 1 base; junction bases not matched to a gene: 6. CDR3 DNA (partial): TGTGCCAGCAGCTTAACGGCCGCGGGAGGGTTCCAAGAGACC. Translating gives CASSLTAAGGFQET. The full CDR3 protein is CASSLTAAGGFQETQYF.

Of note for this clone: The read terminates 3 residues ahead of where the CDR3 ends, so the germline J gene completes it. The chain couples TRBV11-2 to TRBJ2-2; 10 nucleotides agree with TRBD2. CDR3 size: 15 residues. Losses at the gene ends were 5 bases for V and 4 bases for J; bases not matched to a gene: 4. Germline CDR1 reads SGHAT; CDR2 reads FQNNGV. Here the CDR3 reads CASSLTSGPTGELFF. The CDR3 DNA, read in part, is TGTGCCAGCAGCCTGACTAGCGGGCCCACCGGGGAG.

As concerns this clone: The junction shows a germline mismatch at one end, possibly a read error. Read coverage stops 3 residues before the CDR3 terminus; the germline J gene supplies the remainder. V gene TRBV7-7 combines with J gene TRBJ2-2; TRBD2 aligns across 8 bases. The CDR3 covers 17 residues. The germline CDR1 and CDR2 sequences are SSHAT and FNYEAQ (reference sequence). This chain's CDR3 is CASSLEVEREITGELFF. The CDR3 bases that were read are TGTGCTAGCAGCTTAGAGGTCGAGCGGGAGATAACCGGGGAG.

About this clone: Coverage ceases 3 residues before the CDR3 finishes, and the germline J gene fills in the end. The V gene is TRBV5-6, the J gene TRBJ2-3; D remains ambiguous. V was cut by 1 base and J by 1 base, with 10 bases left in between. The CDR3 covers 15 residues. Germline V CDR1 and CDR2: SGHDT, YYEEEE. This chain's CDR3 is CASSLRVSGTDTQYF. The sequenced part of the CDR3 DNA is TGTGCCAGCAGCTTGAGGGTCTCTGGCACAGATACG. Full variable domain (remainder filled in from reference TRBV5-6 and TRBJ2-3): DAGVTQSPTHLIKTRGQQVTLRCSPKSGHDTVSWYQQALGQGPQFIFQYYEEEERQRGNFPDRFSGHQFPNYSSELNVNALLLGDSALYLCASSLRVSGTDTQYFGPGTRLTVL.

The sequenced part of the CDR3 DNA is TGCGCCAGCAGCTACGGACCACAGGGGCGAGAGACC. This gives the protein CASSYGPQGRET. The complete CDR3 protein is CASSYGPQGRETQYF. The rearrangement links TRBV5-1 to TRBJ2-5; TRBD1 aligns across 7 bases. The CDR3 goes on 3 residues after the read ends, and that part is filled in from the germline J gene. CDR1 is SGHRS, CDR2 YFSETQ, per germline. The CDR3 has 15 residues. The J segment lost 4 bases and the V segment lost 3 bases, leaving 9 bases of the junction unmatched.